The text below deals with one T cell receptor beta chain. This specimen belongs to a study of untreated major depressive disorder. J gave up 8 bases and V 4 bases, and 9 bases lay outside the gene matches. The V gene's germline CDR1 is LGHNA and CDR2 YNFKEQ. The CDR3 contains 14 residues. This table comes from immunoSEQ multiplex PCR, and its TCRdb copy is limited to in-frame clones, with some not included. The table has 20,000 to 25,000 clones, about nine tenths seen once. The receptor was isolated from a woman aged 40 to 50 in good health. The specimen was CD4+ T cells from PBMCs. The chain has TRBV4-2 and TRBJ1-2; TRBD1 matches 8 bases. The CDR3 sequence: CASSPADREGGYTF. The CDR3 region has the DNA TGTGCCAGCAGCCCTGCGGACAGGGAAGGGGGCTACACCTTC.